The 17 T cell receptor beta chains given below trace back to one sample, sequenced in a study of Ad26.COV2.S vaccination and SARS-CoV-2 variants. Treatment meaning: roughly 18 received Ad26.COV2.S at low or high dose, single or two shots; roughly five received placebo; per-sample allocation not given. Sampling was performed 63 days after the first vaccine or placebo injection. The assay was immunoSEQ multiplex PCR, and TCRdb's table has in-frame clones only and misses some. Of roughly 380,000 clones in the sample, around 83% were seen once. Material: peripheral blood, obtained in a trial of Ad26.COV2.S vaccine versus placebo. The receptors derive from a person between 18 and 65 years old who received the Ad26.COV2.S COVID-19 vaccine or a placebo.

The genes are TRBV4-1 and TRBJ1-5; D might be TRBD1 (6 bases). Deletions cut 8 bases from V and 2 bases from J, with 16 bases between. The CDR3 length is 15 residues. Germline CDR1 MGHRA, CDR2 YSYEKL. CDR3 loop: CASGNREKGNQPQHF. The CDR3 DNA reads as TGCGCCAGCGGAAACAGGGAAAAAGGCAATCAGCCCCAGCATTTT.

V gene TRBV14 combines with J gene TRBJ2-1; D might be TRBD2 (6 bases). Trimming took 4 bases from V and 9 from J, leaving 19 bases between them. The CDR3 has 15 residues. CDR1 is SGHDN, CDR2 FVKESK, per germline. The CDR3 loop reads CASSRPGLHRGEQFF. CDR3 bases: TGTGCCAGCAGCCGGCCGGGACTTCACCGGGGTGAGCAGTTCTTC.

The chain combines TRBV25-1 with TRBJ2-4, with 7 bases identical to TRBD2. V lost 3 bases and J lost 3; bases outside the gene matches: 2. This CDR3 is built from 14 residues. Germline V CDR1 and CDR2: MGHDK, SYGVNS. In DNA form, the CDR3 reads TGTGCCAGCAGTGAGTGGGGGGGCAAAAACATTCAGTACTTC. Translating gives CASSEWGGKNIQYF.

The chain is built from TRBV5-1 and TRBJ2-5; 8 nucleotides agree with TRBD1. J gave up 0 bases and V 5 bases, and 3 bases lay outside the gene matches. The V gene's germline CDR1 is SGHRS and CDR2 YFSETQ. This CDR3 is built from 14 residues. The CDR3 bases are TGCGCCAGCAGTGGACAGGGCTACCAAGAGACCCAGTACTTC. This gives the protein CASSGQGYQETQYF.

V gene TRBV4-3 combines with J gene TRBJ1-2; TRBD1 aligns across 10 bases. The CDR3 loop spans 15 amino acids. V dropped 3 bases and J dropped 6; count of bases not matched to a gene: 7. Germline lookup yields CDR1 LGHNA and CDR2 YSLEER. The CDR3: CASSQTWDRGHGYTF. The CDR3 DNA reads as TGCGCCAGCAGCCAGACCTGGGACAGGGGACATGGCTACACCTTC.

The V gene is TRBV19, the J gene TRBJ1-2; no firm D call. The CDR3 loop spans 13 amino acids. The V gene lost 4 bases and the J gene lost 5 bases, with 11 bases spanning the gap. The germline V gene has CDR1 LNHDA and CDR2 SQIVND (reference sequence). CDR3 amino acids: CASSNNPGYGYTF. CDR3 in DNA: TGTGCCAGTAGTAACAATCCGGGATATGGCTACACCTTC.

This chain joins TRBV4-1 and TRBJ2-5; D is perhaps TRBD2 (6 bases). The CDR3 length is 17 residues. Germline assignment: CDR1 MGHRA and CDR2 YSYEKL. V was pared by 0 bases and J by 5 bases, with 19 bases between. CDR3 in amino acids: CASSQERELAPGETQYF. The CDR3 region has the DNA TGCGCCAGCAGCCAAGAACGTGAACTAGCACCGGGGGAGACCCAGTACTTC.

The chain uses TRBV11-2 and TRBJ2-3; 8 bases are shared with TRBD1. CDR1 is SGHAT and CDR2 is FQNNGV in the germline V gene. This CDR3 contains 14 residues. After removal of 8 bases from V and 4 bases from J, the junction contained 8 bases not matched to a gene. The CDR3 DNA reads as TGTGCCAGCTCCTTTCAGGGGGCCCCAGATACGCAGTATTTT. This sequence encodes CASSFQGAPDTQYF.

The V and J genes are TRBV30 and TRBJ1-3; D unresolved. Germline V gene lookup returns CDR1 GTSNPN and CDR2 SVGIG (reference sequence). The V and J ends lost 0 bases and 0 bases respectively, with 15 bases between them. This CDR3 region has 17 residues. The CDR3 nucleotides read TGTGCCTGGAGTGTTCCGTCGGGCGGCGGCTCTGGAAACACCATATATTTT. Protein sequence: CAWSVPSGGGSGNTIYF.

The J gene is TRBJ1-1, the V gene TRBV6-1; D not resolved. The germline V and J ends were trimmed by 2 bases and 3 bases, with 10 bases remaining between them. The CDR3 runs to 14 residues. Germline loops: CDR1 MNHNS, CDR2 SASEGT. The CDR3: CASSEPGKDTEAFF. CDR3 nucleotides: TGTGCCAGCAGTGAACCGGGGAAGGACACTGAAGCTTTCTTT.

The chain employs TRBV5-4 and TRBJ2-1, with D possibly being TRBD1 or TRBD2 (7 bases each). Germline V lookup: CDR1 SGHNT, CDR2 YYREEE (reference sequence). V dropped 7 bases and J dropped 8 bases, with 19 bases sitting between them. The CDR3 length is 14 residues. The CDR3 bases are TGTGCCAGCCAGGGGGGGGCCCTGGACCATGAGCAGTTCTTC. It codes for CASQGGALDHEQFF.

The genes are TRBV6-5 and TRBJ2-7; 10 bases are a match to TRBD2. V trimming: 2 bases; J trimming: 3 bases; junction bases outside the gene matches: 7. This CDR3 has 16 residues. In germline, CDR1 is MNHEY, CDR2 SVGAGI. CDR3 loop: CASSYLVSGRNYEQYF. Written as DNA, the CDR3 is TGTGCCAGCAGTTACCTCGTTAGCGGGAGGAACTACGAGCAGTACTTC.

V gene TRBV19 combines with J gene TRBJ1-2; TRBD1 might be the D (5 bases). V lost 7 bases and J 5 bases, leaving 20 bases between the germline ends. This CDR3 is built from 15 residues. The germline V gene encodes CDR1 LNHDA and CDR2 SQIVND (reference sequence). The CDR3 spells CASTPRQQDLYGYTF. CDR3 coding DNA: TGTGCCAGTACCCCTCGGCAACAGGATCTTTATGGCTACACCTTC.

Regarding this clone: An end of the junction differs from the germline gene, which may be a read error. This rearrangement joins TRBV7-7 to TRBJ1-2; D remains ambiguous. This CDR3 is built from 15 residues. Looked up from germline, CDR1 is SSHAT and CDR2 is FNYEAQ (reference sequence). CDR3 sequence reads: CASSLPRQPNYGYTF. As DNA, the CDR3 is TGTGCTAGCAGCTTACCCCGCCAGCCTAACTATGGCTACACCTTC. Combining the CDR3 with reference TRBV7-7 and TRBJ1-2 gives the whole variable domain GAGVSQSPRYKVTKRGQDVTLRCDPISSHATLYWYQQALGQGPEFLTYFNYEAQPDKSGLPSDRFSAERPEGSISTLTIQRTEQRDSAMYRCASSLPRQPNYGYTFGSGTRLTVV.

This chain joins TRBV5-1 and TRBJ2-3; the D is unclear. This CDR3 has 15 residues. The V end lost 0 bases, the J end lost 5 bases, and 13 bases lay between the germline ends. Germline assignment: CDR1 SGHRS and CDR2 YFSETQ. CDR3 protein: CASSLEAVMGDTQYF. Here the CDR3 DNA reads TGCGCCAGCAGCTTGGAGGCGGTTATGGGAGATACGCAGTATTTT.

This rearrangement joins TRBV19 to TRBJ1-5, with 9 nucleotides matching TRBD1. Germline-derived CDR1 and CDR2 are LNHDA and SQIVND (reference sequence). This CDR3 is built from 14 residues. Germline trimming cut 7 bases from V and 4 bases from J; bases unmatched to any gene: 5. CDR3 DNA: TGTGCCAGTAACAACAGGGGGCTTAATCAGCCCCAGCATTTT. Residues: CASNNRGLNQPQHF.

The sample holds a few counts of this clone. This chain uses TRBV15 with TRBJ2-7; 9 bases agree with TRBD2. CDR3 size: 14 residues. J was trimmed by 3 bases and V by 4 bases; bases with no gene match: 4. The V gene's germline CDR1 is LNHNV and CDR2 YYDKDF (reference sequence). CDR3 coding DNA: TGTGCCACCAGCACAAGCGGGAGGCTCTACGAGCAGTACTTC. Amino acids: CATSTSGRLYEQYF.